This is a list of T cell receptor beta chains from one sample in a study of blood T cell repertoires in COVID-19. Sequenced by immunoSEQ multiplex PCR; TCRdb stores in-frame clones only, minus some. Among 240,000 or so clones listed, roughly four fifths were seen once. The sample consisted of peripheral blood. All receptors derive from a woman aged 55-69 years with active or convalescent COVID-19. Each CDR3 is given with its conserved first and last residue. D genes are given only for firm matches. Rows give clone size only sometimes, using once, few, many, or a class for an expanded clone.

clone size | J gene | D gene | V gene | CDR3 protein | CDR3 DNA
- | TRBJ1-1 | - | TRBV2 | CASTREGIEAFF | TGTGCCAGCACCCGGGAGGGTATTGAAGCTTTCTTT
few | TRBJ2-7 | TRBD1 | TRBV5-5 | CASIPGTGFYEQYF | TGTGCCAGCATCCCTGGGACAGGGTTCTACGAGCAGTACTTC
- | TRBJ2-2 | - | TRBV27 | CASRPFKGDLTGELFF | TGTGCCAGCAGACCCTTTAAGGGGGACCTAACCGGGGAGCTGTTTTTT
- | TRBJ1-1 | - | TRBV11-3 | CASSAAVWTEAFF | TGTGCCAGCAGCGCCGCGGTATGGACTGAAGCTTTCTTT
- | TRBJ1-1 | - | TRBV6-4 | CASSDSGAPNTEAFF | TGTGCCAGCAGTGACTCGGGGGCCCCGAACACTGAAGCTTTCTTT
- | TRBJ1-3 | TRBD1 | TRBV19 | CASTPWGQPSGNTIYF | TGTGCCAGTACCCCTTGGGGACAGCCATCTGGAAACACCATATATTTT
- | TRBJ2-5 | - | TRBV19 | CASSIDLYRRETQYF | TGTGCCAGTAGTATCGACTTATACCGGAGGGAGACCCAGTACTTC
- | TRBJ2-3 | - | TRBV11-1 | CASSWAAGSSTDTQYF | TGTGCCAGCAGCTGGGCGGCGGGCTCTAGCACAGATACGCAGTATTTT
- | TRBJ1-1 | TRBD1 | TRBV6-2/TRBV6-3 | CASSRGQSNTEAFF | TGTGCCAGCAGCCGGGGACAGTCGAACACTGAAGCTTTCTTT
- | TRBJ1-4 | - | TRBV6-1 | CASSEISAGNEKLFF | TGTGCCAGCAGTGAAATTTCGGCAGGGAATGAAAAACTGTTTTTT
- | TRBJ1-1 | TRBD1 | TRBV7-2 | CASSFTGQENTEAFF | TGTGCCAGCAGCTTCACGGGACAGGAGAACACTGAAGCTTTCTTT
- | TRBJ1-1 | - | TRBV6-2/TRBV6-3 | CASSRNRVENTEAFF | TGTGCCAGCAGCCGTAACAGGGTGGAAAACACTGAAGCTTTCTTT